These T cell receptor beta chains were read from a single sample in a study of shared clonotypes between healthy human individuals. Libraries were prepared by immunoSEQ multiplex PCR; TCRdb keeps only in-frame clonotypes and omits some of them. The sample contains over 2 million clones, less than 95% of which appear only once. Material: naive CD8+ T cells sorted from blood. These receptors were obtained from a man in his late teens or twenties in good health. The CDR3 runs from the conserved cysteine through the conserved F or W. D genes are given only for firm matches. Some rows mark clone size as missing; the rest say once, few, many or name a class of expanded clone.

clone_size: once
v_call: TRBV28
j_call: TRBJ2-3
d_call: TRBD1
cdr3_aa: CASSLGTGELDTQYF
cdr3_nt: TGTGCCAGCAGCCTTGGGACAGGGGAGTTAGATACGCAGTATTTT

clone_size: NA
v_call: TRBV15
j_call: TRBJ2-5
d_call: TRBD1
cdr3_aa: CATSALQGIEETQYF
cdr3_nt: TGTGCCACCAGCGCCTTACAGGGGATAGAGGAGACCCAGTACTTC

clone_size: NA
v_call: TRBV27
j_call: TRBJ2-3
d_call: NA
cdr3_aa: CASRHGSTDTQYF
cdr3_nt: TGTGCCAGCAGACATGGATCCACAGATACGCAGTATTTT

clone_size: NA
v_call: TRBV5-1
j_call: TRBJ1-3
d_call: NA
cdr3_aa: CASSRGEGPGNTIYF
cdr3_nt: TGCGCCAGCAGCCGAGGGGAGGGCCCTGGAAACACCATATATTTT

clone_size: NA
v_call: TRBV19
j_call: TRBJ2-7
d_call: NA
cdr3_aa: CASSIARAPYEQYF
cdr3_nt: TGTGCCAGTAGTATCGCCAGGGCCCCCTACGAGCAGTACTTC

clone_size: NA
v_call: TRBV27
j_call: TRBJ2-7
d_call: TRBD2
cdr3_aa: CASSRRPLGTSGSHEQYF
cdr3_nt: TGTGCCAGCAGCCGCCGCCCCCTCGGGACTAGCGGGTCTCACGAGCAGTACTTC

clone_size: once
v_call: TRBV9
j_call: TRBJ1-6
d_call: TRBD1
cdr3_aa: CASSDHRGLDNSPLHF
cdr3_nt: TGTGCCAGCAGCGACCACAGGGGGTTGGATAATTCACCCCTCCACTTT

clone_size: few
v_call: TRBV7-2
j_call: TRBJ1-5
d_call: NA
cdr3_aa: CASSAGLWEPQHF
cdr3_nt: TGTGCCAGCAGCGCGGGGCTTTGGGAGCCCCAGCATTTT

clone_size: once
v_call: TRBV18
j_call: TRBJ2-4
d_call: NA
cdr3_aa: CTSSPLMEENIQYF
cdr3_nt: TGTACCAGCTCACCACTGATGGAGGAAAACATTCAGTACTTC

clone_size: NA
v_call: TRBV5-4
j_call: TRBJ1-1
d_call: TRBD1
cdr3_aa: CASSNGQGGVGAFF
cdr3_nt: TGTGCCAGCAGCAATGGACAGGGGGGAGTGGGAGCTTTCTTT

clone_size: NA
v_call: TRBV7-9
j_call: TRBJ2-2
d_call: TRBD1
cdr3_aa: CASSEAGVQGAGELFF
cdr3_nt: TGTGCCAGCAGCGAGGCCGGGGTCCAGGGGGCCGGGGAGCTGTTTTTT

clone_size: NA
v_call: TRBV6-5
j_call: TRBJ1-2
d_call: NA
cdr3_aa: CASSYSEGSGGYTF
cdr3_nt: TGTGCCAGCAGTTACTCGGAGGGGTCGGGTGGCTACACCTTC

clone_size: NA
v_call: TRBV7-9
j_call: TRBJ2-7
d_call: NA
cdr3_aa: CASSLAPGSEQYF
cdr3_nt: TGTGCCAGCAGCTTAGCGCCGGGTTCCGAGCAGTACTTC

clone_size: once
v_call: TRBV4-1
j_call: TRBJ1-5
d_call: NA
cdr3_aa: CASSPRQDSIPQHF
cdr3_nt: TGCGCCAGCAGCCCCCGACAGGACTCCATTCCCCAGCATTTT

clone_size: NA
v_call: TRBV6-1
j_call: TRBJ2-7
d_call: NA
cdr3_aa: CASRSSGDHEQYF
cdr3_nt: TGTGCCAGCCGGTCCTCAGGGGACCACGAGCAGTACTTC

clone_size: NA
v_call: TRBV19
j_call: TRBJ1-1
d_call: NA
cdr3_aa: CASSIPRDGDTEAFF
cdr3_nt: TGTGCCAGTAGTATCCCCAGGGACGGTGACACTGAAGCTTTCTTT

clone_size: once
v_call: TRBV6-5
j_call: TRBJ2-7
d_call: NA
cdr3_aa: CASSYSVGQVHYEQYF
cdr3_nt: TGTGCCAGCAGTTACTCCGTGGGGCAGGTGCACTACGAGCAGTACTTC

clone_size: NA
v_call: TRBV6-5
j_call: TRBJ1-1
d_call: TRBD1
cdr3_aa: CASGARGGTEAFF
cdr3_nt: TGTGCCAGCGGGGCCAGGGGGGGTACTGAAGCTTTCTTT

clone_size: once
v_call: TRBV27
j_call: TRBJ2-7
d_call: TRBD1
cdr3_aa: CASSLGQGVTYEQYF
cdr3_nt: TGTGCCAGCAGTTTAGGACAGGGCGTTACCTACGAGCAGTACTTC

clone_size: NA
v_call: TRBV6-4
j_call: TRBJ2-5
d_call: TRBD2
cdr3_aa: CASSRTALAEIQETQYF
cdr3_nt: TGTGCCAGCAGTCGAACGGCACTAGCGGAAATACAAGAGACCCAGTACTTC

clone_size: once
v_call: TRBV19
j_call: TRBJ1-2
d_call: NA
cdr3_aa: CASSMDPGDAGYGYTF
cdr3_nt: TGTGCCAGTAGTATGGACCCGGGCGACGCGGGTTATGGCTACACCTTC

clone_size: NA
v_call: TRBV6-6
j_call: TRBJ1-2
d_call: TRBD1
cdr3_aa: CASSSGQANYGYTF
cdr3_nt: TGTGCCAGCAGTTCCGGACAGGCTAACTATGGCTACACCTTC

clone_size: NA
v_call: TRBV7-9
j_call: TRBJ1-4
d_call: NA
cdr3_aa: CASSSRSTAEGATNEKLFF
cdr3_nt: TGTGCCAGCAGCTCAAGATCTACCGCTGAGGGGGCAACTAATGAAAAACTGTTTTTT

clone_size: NA
v_call: TRBV11-3
j_call: TRBJ1-4
d_call: NA
cdr3_aa: CASSSVNEKLFF
cdr3_nt: TGTGCCAGCAGCTCAGTGAATGAAAAACTGTTTTTT

clone_size: NA
v_call: TRBV9
j_call: TRBJ2-1
d_call: TRBD2
cdr3_aa: CASSVGLAGSYNEQFF
cdr3_nt: TGTGCCAGCAGCGTAGGACTAGCGGGGTCATACAATGAGCAGTTCTTC

clone_size: NA
v_call: TRBV11-1
j_call: TRBJ2-3
d_call: TRBD2
cdr3_aa: CASSRAGGTDTQYF
cdr3_nt: TGTGCCAGCAGCCGAGCGGGGGGCACAGATACGCAGTATTTT

clone_size: NA
v_call: TRBV7-9
j_call: TRBJ1-1
d_call: NA
cdr3_aa: CASSSMNTEAFF
cdr3_nt: TGTGCCAGCAGTTCGATGAACACTGAAGCTTTCTTT

clone_size: NA
v_call: TRBV2
j_call: TRBJ1-4
d_call: NA
cdr3_aa: CASSLRQATEKLFF
cdr3_nt: TGTGCCAGCAGTTTGCGGCAGGCGACCGAAAAACTGTTTTTT

clone_size: once
v_call: TRBV13
j_call: TRBJ1-1
d_call: NA
cdr3_aa: CASRWGADLRAFF
cdr3_nt: TGTGCCAGCAGGTGGGGGGCCGATCTACGAGCTTTCTTT